This is a list of T cell receptor beta chains from one sample in a study of blood T cells in healthy people across ages. TCRdb passed the 5' RACE reads through MiXCR, listing each CDR3 protein once. The sample lists about 1.5 million distinct CDR3 sequences; about 45% were seen once. Sequences were obtained from blood. All receptors derive from a woman younger than 30 in good health. The CDR3 runs from the conserved cysteine through the conserved F or W. A D gene is named only where the DNA matches it firmly. Clone size, where shown, is once, few, many, or a class for clones that have expanded.

v_call: TRBV20-1; d_call: -; j_call: TRBJ2-4; clone_size: -; cdr3_nt: TGCAGTGCAGCCGGACACGTCCCATTGACAGACATTCAGTACTTC; cdr3_aa: CSAAGHVPLTDIQYF
v_call: TRBV6-2/TRBV6-3; d_call: TRBD2; j_call: TRBJ2-1; clone_size: -; cdr3_nt: TGTGCCAGCAGCGGACTAGGGGATTCCAATGAGCAGTTCTTC; cdr3_aa: CASSGLGDSNEQFF
v_call: TRBV20-1; d_call: TRBD1; j_call: TRBJ2-5; clone_size: -; cdr3_nt: TGCAGTGCCCCACCGGGACAGCACCAAGAGACCCAGTACTTC; cdr3_aa: CSAPPGQHQETQYF
v_call: TRBV20-1; d_call: TRBD2; j_call: TRBJ2-7; clone_size: many; cdr3_nt: TGCGGCGGGACTAGTGAGAACGAGCAGTACTTC; cdr3_aa: CGGTSENEQYF
v_call: TRBV4-2; d_call: -; j_call: TRBJ1-5; clone_size: few; cdr3_nt: TGTGCCAGCAGCCAAATCCCTGGGAGCCATCAGCTCCAGCATTTT; cdr3_aa: CASSQIPGSHQLQHF
v_call: TRBV6-5; d_call: TRBD1; j_call: TRBJ2-7; clone_size: -; cdr3_nt: TGTGCCAGCAGTTACGATCTCTCCGGGACAGGTTCCTACGAGCAGTACTTC; cdr3_aa: CASSYDLSGTGSYEQYF
v_call: TRBV12-3/TRBV12-4; d_call: -; j_call: TRBJ2-5; clone_size: -; cdr3_nt: TGTGCCAGCAGGCTGACCTCAGAGACCCAGTACTTC; cdr3_aa: CASRLTSETQYF
v_call: TRBV29-1; d_call: TRBD1; j_call: TRBJ1-2; clone_size: few; cdr3_nt: TGCAGCGTAGAGACAGGGGGCGCGGATGGCTACACCTTC; cdr3_aa: CSVETGGADGYTF
v_call: TRBV20-1; d_call: TRBD2; j_call: TRBJ2-7; clone_size: -; cdr3_nt: TGCAGTGCTAGAGAGGGGACTAGCGGCTACGAGCAGTACTTC; cdr3_aa: CSAREGTSGYEQYF
v_call: TRBV6-6; d_call: -; j_call: TRBJ1-2; clone_size: few; cdr3_nt: TGTGCCAGCAGTTACTCTGGGGCCGACGGCTACACCTTC; cdr3_aa: CASSYSGADGYTF